Below are 14 T cell receptor beta chains sequenced from a single sample in a study of cytomegalovirus exposure and HLA in healthy donors. The primer mix had 60 Vbeta and 13 Jbeta primers. TCRdb keeps only in-frame clones here, not all; method: immunoSEQ multiplex PCR. The listing contains some 200,000 clones. The source material was PBMCs. Receptors were obtained from a woman aged 18-29 years in good health and CMV-seropositive.

V is TRBV15 and J is TRBJ2-5, with D perhaps TRBD2 (6 bases). In germline, CDR1 is LNHNV, CDR2 YYDKDF (reference sequence). V dropped 1 base and J dropped 1 base, with 7 bases sitting between them. The CDR3 loop spans 14 amino acids. The CDR3 nucleotides read TGTGCCACCAGCAGAGGACTAGTCCAAGAGACCCAGTACTTC. As protein: CATSRGLVQETQYF.

J is TRBJ1-5 and V is TRBV19, with 12 bases aligning to TRBD1. The CDR3 consists of 15 residues. Germline V CDR1 and CDR2: LNHDA, SQIVND (reference sequence). With 5 bases clipped from V and 7 bases from J, the junction kept 6 bases outside the gene matches. The CDR3 loop reads CASSAPGTGGQPQHF. DNA for the CDR3: TGTGCCAGTAGTGCCCCCGGGACAGGGGGCCAGCCCCAGCATTTT.

The chain uses TRBV5-4 and TRBJ2-1; 11 bases agree with TRBD2. This CDR3 spans 18 amino acids. Germline V gene data show CDR1 as SGHNT and CDR2 as YYREEE (reference sequence). With V trimmed by 4 bases and J by 0 bases, 9 bases remained unmatched. CDR3 region: CASSPGTSGSSSYNEQFF. CDR3 sequence (DNA): TGTGCCAGCAGCCCAGGGACTAGCGGCTCTAGCTCCTACAATGAGCAGTTCTTC.

This chain connects TRBV19 to TRBJ1-5; D is unresolved. Germline loops: CDR1 LNHDA, CDR2 SQIVND (reference sequence). Trimming shortened V by 7 bases and J by 5 bases, and 21 bases separated the two germline ends. The CDR3 is 16 residues long. The CDR3: CASMRAFGNGDQPQHF. CDR3 DNA: TGTGCCAGTATGAGGGCTTTCGGGAATGGTGATCAGCCCCAGCATTTT.

V and J are TRBV5-5 and TRBJ1-2; 8 nucleotides match TRBD1. V lost 5 bases, J lost 0 bases, and 3 bases stayed unmatched. The germline V gene has CDR1 SGHKS and CDR2 YYEKEE (reference sequence). The CDR3 has 14 residues. Here the CDR3 DNA reads TGTGCCAGCAGTCGGGACAGGCCTAACTATGGCTACACCTTC. Protein sequence: CASSRDRPNYGYTF.

This chain links TRBV4-1 with TRBJ2-5; D not certain. Germline CDR1 is MGHRA and CDR2 is YSYEKL. The CDR3 sequence is 17 residues long. V shed 1 base and J shed 0 bases, with 15 bases lying between them. The CDR3 loop is CASSQAGTALYQETQYF. In nucleotides, the CDR3 is TGCGCCAGCAGCCAAGCAGGAACCGCACTTTACCAAGAGACCCAGTACTTC.

V gene TRBV2 combines with J gene TRBJ1-3; D is unresolved. The CDR3 loop spans 15 amino acids. V was pared by 5 bases and J by 7 bases, with 18 bases between. Germline V CDR1 and CDR2: SNHLY, FYNNEI. For the CDR3, the DNA is TGTGCCAGCAGTTACTACGACGGCGGTGGGAACACCATATATTTT. Protein product: CASSYYDGGGNTIYF.

V gene TRBV30 combines with J gene TRBJ2-1; TRBD2 agrees at 7 bases. CDR1 is GTSNPN and CDR2 is SVGIG in the germline V gene (reference sequence). The trim removed 0 bases at V and 14 bases at J, leaving 4 bases unmatched. This CDR3 is 11 amino acids long. CDR3 amino acids: CAWSVGGREFF. CDR3 in DNA: TGTGCCTGGAGTGTAGGCGGGAGAGAGTTCTTC.

The chain is built from TRBV5-1 and TRBJ2-7, with TRBD1 matching 7 bases. Germline lookup yields CDR1 SGHRS and CDR2 YFSETQ. The CDR3 has 14 residues. V was clipped by 4 bases and J by 5 bases; unmatched bases: 9. This CDR3 reads CASSPRGTDHEQYF. CDR3 bases: TGCGCCAGCAGCCCGAGGGGGACAGACCACGAGCAGTACTTC.

V usage is TRBV19 and J usage is TRBJ1-1; D gene ambiguous. Germline CDR1 LNHDA, CDR2 SQIVND (reference sequence). The V and J ends lost 6 bases and 1 base respectively, with 12 bases between them. This CDR3 is 14 amino acids long. The CDR3, as DNA: TGTGCCAGTAGCCCAGGATGGGCGAACACTGAAGCTTTCTTT. Translating it yields CASSPGWANTEAFF.

V and J are TRBV9 and TRBJ2-6; TRBD1 might be the D (6 bases). The germline V gene encodes CDR1 SGDLS and CDR2 YYNGEE. CDR3 length equals 16 residues. Trimming shortened V by 6 bases and J by 0 bases, and 13 bases separated the two germline ends. The chain's CDR3 is CASTMQQGSGANVLTF. CDR3 DNA sequence: TGTGCCAGCACCATGCAACAGGGCTCTGGGGCCAACGTCCTGACTTTC.

On this clone itself: Compared with germline, one end of the junction differs, possibly owing to a read error. The chain links TRBV7-7 to TRBJ2-5; 10 nucleotides agree with TRBD1. The CDR3 has 16 residues. CDR1 is SSHAT and CDR2 is FNYEAQ in the germline V gene (reference sequence). The chain's CDR3 is CASSLEGQGFGETQYF. CDR3 DNA: TGTGCTAGCAGCTTAGAGGGACAGGGGTTCGGGGAGACCCAGTACTTC.

This chain joins TRBV18 and TRBJ1-1; D not resolved. Per germline, CDR1 KGHSH and CDR2 LQKENI. The CDR3 sequence is 14 residues long. V lost 5 bases, J lost 7 bases, and 17 bases lay in between. CDR3 region: CASSTGRSVNEAFF. As DNA, the CDR3 is TGTGCCAGCTCAACGGGAAGGTCAGTCAATGAAGCTTTCTTT.

The chain uses TRBV5-1 and TRBJ1-1; D might be TRBD1 (6 bases). The length of the CDR3 is 14 residues. V was cut by 5 bases and J by 0 bases, with 11 bases left in between. Germline lookup yields CDR1 SGHRS and CDR2 YFSETQ. CDR3 DNA: TGCGCCAGCAGATGTGGACAGATGAACACTGAAGCTTTCTTT. It codes for CASRCGQMNTEAFF.